The 21 T cell receptor beta chains below all came from one sample that was sequenced in a study of HIV-infected patients and healthy controls. TCRdb reprocessed the 5' RACE reads via MiXCR and lists one record per CDR3 protein. The sample has tens of thousands of distinct CDR3 sequences, roughly 21% seen once. Sequenced material: CD4+ T cells from blood. These receptors came from a human donor in good health.

This clonotype was observed many times. The CDR3, as DNA: TGCAGTGCTAGGGTAGGGCCTAGCGGAGCCTACGAGCAGTACTTC. Its translation is CSARVGPSGAYEQYF. This chain joins TRBV20-1 and TRBJ2-7, with 7 nucleotides matching TRBD2. CDR1 is DFQATT and CDR2 is SNEGSKA in the germline V gene (reference sequence). V dropped 3 bases and J dropped 2; count of bases not matched to a gene: 10. The CDR3 extends over 15 amino acids.

This CDR3 reads CASSSPGGESDTQYF. CDR3 DNA sequence: TGTGCCAGCAGCTCCCCAGGGGGCGAATCAGATACGCAGTATTTT. The chain couples TRBV7-3 to TRBJ2-3, with 8 bases fitting TRBD1. The germline V gene encodes CDR1 SGHTA and CDR2 FQGTGA. V trimming: 4 bases; J trimming: 4 bases; junction bases outside the gene matches: 7. The CDR3 is 15 residues long.

V and J are TRBV5-1 and TRBJ1-2, with 8 nucleotides matching TRBD1. The CDR3 has 15 amino acids. Per the germline V gene, CDR1 is SGHRS and CDR2 is YFSETQ. Losses at the gene ends were 4 bases for V and 2 bases for J; bases not matched to a gene: 7. The DNA of the CDR3 is TGCGCCAGCAGCCCCCTCCGGACAGGGAACTATGGCTACACCTTC. Its protein is CASSPLRTGNYGYTF. The full variable domain, rest sourced from reference TRBV5-1 and TRBJ1-2, is KAGVTQTPRYLIKTRGQQVTLSCSPISGHRSVSWYQQTPGQGLQFLFEYFSETQRNKGNFPGRFSGRQFSNSRSEMNVSTLELGDSALYLCASSPLRTGNYGYTFGSGTRLTVV.

V usage is TRBV6-5 and J usage is TRBJ1-5; possible D gene TRBD1, 5 bases. V gave up 6 bases and J gave up 3 bases, with 12 bases separating them. This CDR3 region has 14 residues. Germline values: CDR1 MNHEY, CDR2 SVGAGI. The CDR3 coding sequence is TGTGCCAGCAGGCGGGACGGGACCAATCAGCCCCAGCATTTT. As protein: CASRRDGTNQPQHF.

The chain employs TRBV6-2 or TRBV6-3 and TRBJ2-1, with 9 bases that match TRBD2. The trim removed 6 bases at V and 6 bases at J, leaving 6 bases unmatched. CDR1 and CDR2 from the germline V gene are MNHEY and SVGEGT. CDR3 length equals 14 residues. This chain's CDR3 is CASRAPSGANEQFF. CDR3 nucleotides: TGTGCCAGCAGGGCCCCTAGCGGGGCCAATGAGCAGTTCTTC.

Ten or more counts support this clonotype. The chain couples TRBV12-3 or TRBV12-4 to TRBJ1-1, with 9 bases matching TRBD1. Trimming cost V 1 base and J 1 base; bases outside gene matches: 10. This CDR3 contains 18 residues. The CDR3 nucleotides are TGTGCCAGCAGTTTAGACTCCTGGGACAGGGCCTCGAACACTGAAGCTTTCTTT. Translation gives CASSLDSWDRASNTEAFF.

This clonotype was detected a few times. This chain connects TRBV20-1 to TRBJ1-1; 7 bases are shared with TRBD1. CDR3 length: 14 amino acids. With 3 bases clipped from V and 6 bases from J, the junction kept 10 bases outside the gene matches. Germline V gives CDR1 DFQATT, CDR2 SNEGSKA (reference sequence). The CDR3 bases are TGCAGTGCTAGTCATCACGGGCAGGGGGCTGAAGCTTTCTTT. Translated, it gives CSASHHGQGAEAFF.

V and J are TRBV20-1 and TRBJ1-3, with D uncertain. Trimming took off 5 bases at V and 2 bases at J, with 4 bases between the two ends. CDR3 length: 11 residues. Germline V gene lookup returns CDR1 DFQATT and CDR2 SNEGSKA (reference sequence). CDR3 in DNA: TGCAGTGCTCCGGCTGGAAACACCATATATTTT. Translating it yields CSAPAGNTIYF.

This chain connects TRBV5-1 to TRBJ1-4, with D perhaps matching TRBD1 (6 bases). Germline-derived CDR1 and CDR2 are SGHRS and YFSETQ. V gave up 1 base and J gave up 5 bases, with 12 bases separating them. The CDR3 covers 15 residues. CDR3 residues: CASSLYGGANEKLFF. The CDR3 nucleotides read TGCGCCAGCAGCTTGTACGGGGGCGCGAATGAAAAACTGTTTTTT.

The V and J genes are TRBV12-3 or TRBV12-4 and TRBJ2-3, with TRBD1 matching 7 bases. CDR3 length equals 14 residues. With V trimmed by 6 bases and J by 0 bases, 3 bases remained unmatched. In DNA, the CDR3 is TGTGCCAGCAGACAGGGGTCGAGCACAGATACGCAGTATTTT. This encodes CASRQGSSTDTQYF.

CDR3 in amino acids: CASSRGDSASTDTQYF. The CDR3, as DNA: TGCGCCAGCAGCCGGGGGGACAGTGCTTCCACAGATACGCAGTATTTT. The chain has TRBV5-1 and TRBJ2-3; the D gene could be TRBD1 or TRBD2 (7 bases each). This CDR3 spans 16 amino acids. Between the trimmed V and J ends, which lost 4 bases and 2 bases, there was a span of 17 bases. Germline values: CDR1 SGHRS, CDR2 YFSETQ.

Many counts were recorded for this clonotype. The chain recombines TRBV29-1 with TRBJ1-1; D remains unclear. CDR1 and CDR2 (germline): SQVTM, ANQGSEA. Trimming removed 2 bases from V and 0 bases from J, with 7 bases in between. This CDR3 is built from 13 residues. CDR3 bases: TGCAGCGTTGAAAGGTCAATGAACACTGAAGCTTTCTTT. Residues: CSVERSMNTEAFF. The full variable domain, in which reference TRBV29-1 and TRBJ1-1 provide the parts outside the CDR3, is SAVISQKPSRDICQRGTSLTIQCQVDSQVTMMFWYRQQPGQSLTLIATANQGSEATYESGFVIDKFPISRPNLTFSTLTVSNMSPEDSSIYLCSVERSMNTEAFFGQGTRLTVV.

The chain combines TRBV28 with TRBJ2-7; 10 nucleotides match TRBD1. J lost 5 bases, V lost 6 bases, and 10 bases had no gene match. The CDR3 is made up of 15 amino acids. CDR1 MDHEN and CDR2 SYDVKM come from the germline V gene. CDR3 amino acids: CASRTPSGTGDEQYF. As DNA, the CDR3 is TGTGCCAGCAGAACCCCATCCGGGACAGGGGACGAGCAGTACTTC.

This clonotype has a handful of counts. The chain couples TRBV6-2 or TRBV6-3 to TRBJ2-1, with TRBD1 as a possible D gene (6 bases). This CDR3 has 12 amino acids. The ends were cut back, 5 bases at V and 5 bases at J, with 7 bases in the middle. Germline loops: CDR1 MNHEY, CDR2 SVGEGT. As DNA, the CDR3 is TGTGCCAGCAGTGGACAGAACAATGAGCAGTTCTTC. Its translation is CASSGQNNEQFF.

The rearrangement uses TRBV4-3 and TRBJ2-7; 7 bases map to TRBD2. CDR1 is LGHNA and CDR2 is YSLEER in the germline V gene. The CDR3 covers 14 residues. Germline trimming cut 3 bases from V and 2 bases from J; bases unmatched to any gene: 4. The CDR3 DNA reads as TGCGCCAGCAGCCACGGTCGGGGGGCCTACGAGCAGTACTTC. Protein product: CASSHGRGAYEQYF.

This chain uses TRBV7-2 with TRBJ1-1; a weak D match, TRBD1 (5 bases). CDR3 length: 14 residues. The V and J ends lost 4 bases and 4 bases respectively, with 13 bases between them. Germline V CDR1 and CDR2: SGHTA, FQGNSA. CDR3 region: CASSSGSRITEAFF. The DNA of the CDR3 is TGTGCCAGCAGCTCAGGGTCCCGGATCACTGAAGCTTTCTTT.

This chain uses TRBV5-4 with TRBJ2-5; 8 bases map to TRBD1. CDR1 is SGHNT, CDR2 YYREEE, per germline (reference sequence). The length of the CDR3 is 14 residues. J gave up 1 base and V 4 bases, and 3 bases lay outside the gene matches. The CDR3 loop reads CASSVGQGQETQYF. The CDR3 DNA follows: TGTGCCAGCAGCGTCGGACAGGGCCAAGAGACCCAGTACTTC.

This clonotype has a handful of counts. The rearrangement uses TRBV11-2 and TRBJ2-3; D gene unclear. The V gene lost 7 bases and the J gene lost 4 bases, with 15 bases spanning the gap. CDR1 SGHAT and CDR2 FQNNGV come from the germline V gene. The CDR3 has 14 amino acids. Here the CDR3 DNA reads TGTGCCAGCAAGCCACACCCTGGAGCAGATACGCAGTATTTT. Protein: CASKPHPGADTQYF.

A few counts support this clonotype. This chain's CDR3 is CASSLGGNRIAGELFF. CDR3 bases: TGCGCCAGCAGCTTAGGAGGAAATCGTATCGCCGGGGAGCTGTTTTTT. J is TRBJ2-2 and V is TRBV5-1; TRBD2 might be the D (5 bases). This CDR3 contains 16 residues. The germline gives CDR1 SGHRS, CDR2 YFSETQ. V was trimmed by 2 bases and J by 6 bases, leaving 17 bases between them. The full variable domain, completed using reference TRBV5-1 and TRBJ2-2, is KAGVTQTPRYLIKTRGQQVTLSCSPISGHRSVSWYQQTPGQGLQFLFEYFSETQRNKGNFPGRFSGRQFSNSRSEMNVSTLELGDSALYLCASSLGGNRIAGELFFGEGSRLTVL.

The V gene is TRBV5-5, the J gene TRBJ1-1; 8 bases are shared with TRBD1. Germline CDR1 reads SGHKS; CDR2 reads YYEKEE (reference sequence). The CDR3 totals 17 residues. Germline trimming cut 0 bases from V and 1 base from J; bases unmatched to any gene: 8. The CDR3 protein is CASSLDLGRGPNTEAFF. DNA of the CDR3: TGTGCCAGCAGCTTGGATCTGGGCAGGGGGCCGAACACTGAAGCTTTCTTT.

The CDR3 region has the DNA TGTGCCAGCAGCCCCGGAAGAGGTACAGTTGAAGCTTTCTTT. Translated: CASSPGRGTVEAFF. This chain joins TRBV7-9 and TRBJ1-1, with D uncertain. The V gene's germline CDR1 is SEHNR and CDR2 FQNEAQ (reference sequence). V lost 5 bases and J 7 bases, leaving 17 bases between the germline ends. This CDR3 region has 14 residues.